One and the same sample provided the 29 T cell receptor beta chains below, sequenced in a study of T cells in Graves' hyperthyroidism and ophthalmopathy. Regions amplified from RNA transcripts were the TCR beta CDR3 regions. An initial round of RT-PCR targeting the TCR CDR3 relied on the HTBI primer set. TCRdb processed the multiplex PCR reads anew with MiXCR; each CDR3 protein has one entry. The sample has under 650,000 distinct CDR3 sequences, under 20% seen once. Sequenced material: blood. Receptors were obtained from a woman in her 30s with Graves' hyperthyroidism.

This chain links TRBV6-1 with TRBJ2-7; D possibly matches TRBD1 or TRBD2 (5 bases each). V was trimmed by 2 bases and J by 5 bases, leaving 16 bases between them. Germline assignment: CDR1 MNHNS and CDR2 SASEGT. There are 15 residues in the CDR3. The CDR3 reads CASSESGTLRDEQYF. CDR3 nucleotide sequence: TGTGCCAGCAGTGAATCCGGGACGCTGAGGGACGAGCAGTACTTC.

The rearrangement uses TRBV20-1 and TRBJ2-7, with 8 bases fitting TRBD1. Germline V gene data show CDR1 as DFQATT and CDR2 as SNEGSKA (reference sequence). The CDR3 sequence is 16 residues long. The trim removed 3 bases at V and 5 bases at J, leaving 15 bases unmatched. CDR3 residues: CSARSPLGQGANEQYF. The CDR3 DNA is TGCAGTGCTAGGTCCCCCCTGGGGCAGGGGGCGAACGAGCAGTACTTC.

This clonotype was found many times. The rearrangement links TRBV12-3 or TRBV12-4 to TRBJ2-5, with 7 bases fitting TRBD2. V lost 4 bases to trimming and J lost 4 bases; unmatched junction nucleotides: 9. The CDR3 has 15 residues. DNA for the CDR3: TGTGCCAGCAGTTCTCGGCGGGAGAGTGTAGAGACCCAGTACTTC. Translation gives CASSSRRESVETQYF.

The J gene is TRBJ2-3, the V gene TRBV6-1, with 9 bases matching TRBD2. J lost 6 bases, V lost 1 base, and 5 bases had no gene match. The germline gives CDR1 MNHNS, CDR2 SASEGT. The CDR3 is 15 residues long. CDR3: CASSEGLAGPDTQYF. CDR3 DNA sequence: TGTGCCAGCAGTGAAGGGCTAGCGGGGCCCGATACGCAGTATTTT.

This sequence joins TRBV9 and TRBJ2-3; D remains ambiguous. The length of the CDR3 is 14 residues. Per germline, CDR1 SGDLS and CDR2 YYNGEE. The V gene lost 0 bases and the J gene lost 4 bases, with 9 bases spanning the gap. Here the CDR3 reads CASSVDTRSDTQYF. The CDR3 DNA follows: TGTGCCAGCAGCGTAGATACCCGTTCAGATACGCAGTATTTT. Filled out from reference TRBV9 and TRBJ2-3, the complete variable domain reads DSGVTQTPKHLITATGQRVTLRCSPRSGDLSVYWYQQSLDQGLQFLIQYYNGEERAKGNILERFSAQQFPDLHSELNLSSLELGDSALYFCASSVDTRSDTQYFGPGTRLTVL.

This clonotype was found many times. The CDR3 DNA sequence: TGTGCCAGCAGTTCCGACCGGGGGACGTCCTACGAGCAGTACTTC. Encoded protein: CASSSDRGTSYEQYF. This chain links TRBV28 with TRBJ2-7, with D possibly being TRBD2 (6 bases). Per the germline V gene, CDR1 is MDHEN and CDR2 is SYDVKM. There are 15 residues in the CDR3. V dropped 4 bases and J dropped 1 base, with 14 bases sitting between them.

A few counts support this clonotype. CDR3 amino acids: CASGLSPDTQYF. Written as DNA, the CDR3 is TGTGCCAGCGGTTTAAGCCCGGATACGCAGTATTTT. The V and J genes are TRBV9 and TRBJ2-3; D remains unclear. Trimming stripped 7 bases from V and 6 bases from J, with 12 bases between. The germline gives CDR1 SGDLS, CDR2 YYNGEE. CDR3 length equals 12 residues.

In this sample, this clonotype turned up many times. The gene calls are TRBV12-3 or TRBV12-4 and TRBJ2-7; D gene uncertain. Trimming removed 6 bases at V and 0 bases at J, with 9 bases between. The CDR3 contains 13 residues. CDR3 coding DNA: TGTGCCAGCAGACTGGACCGCTCCTACGAGCAGTACTTC. Protein product: CASRLDRSYEQYF.

The sample holds many counts of this clonotype. In nucleotides, the CDR3 is TGTGCCAGCAGTCGCCCGGCAGCGGGGAGGGGTACAGATACGCAGTATTTT. The encoded protein is CASSRPAAGRGTDTQYF. The chain recombines TRBV28 with TRBJ2-3; 7 bases agree with TRBD2. V lost 5 bases and J lost 3; bases outside the gene matches: 14. The CDR3 sequence is 17 residues long. The germline gives CDR1 MDHEN, CDR2 SYDVKM.

Points on this clonotype: An end of the junction does not agree with germline; a read error may underlie this. The V gene is TRBV28, the J gene TRBJ2-7; no reliable D call. This CDR3 has 12 amino acids. The V gene's germline CDR1 is MDHEN and CDR2 SYDVKM. The CDR3, as DNA: TGTGCCGGCAGTTCCCAGAACTACGAGCAGTACTTC. It is translated as CAGSSQNYEQYF.

There are many counts of this clonotype. The rearrangement links TRBV10-3 to TRBJ2-7, with 11 bases lining up with TRBD2. The CDR3 runs 15 residues. Trimming cost V 10 bases and J 6 bases; bases outside gene matches: 14. Germline V lookup: CDR1 ENHRY, CDR2 SYGVKD. CDR3 sequence reads: CATGLAGGELGEQYF. The CDR3, as DNA: TGTGCCACCGGCCTAGCGGGAGGCGAGTTGGGCGAGCAGTACTTC.

This clonotype was found a few times. The chain has TRBV12-3 or TRBV12-4 and TRBJ2-1, with D possibly TRBD1 on 5 matching bases. The CDR3 extends over 16 amino acids. V was cut by 2 bases and J by 7 bases, with 18 bases left in between. The CDR3 DNA follows: TGTGCCAGCAGTTTATCGGCCCAGGGCCCATGGAATGAGCAGTTCTTC. Translated, it gives CASSLSAQGPWNEQFF.

This clonotype was observed a handful of times. This chain connects TRBV7-9 to TRBJ1-5; tentative D call: TRBD1 (5 bases). The CDR3 length is 14 residues. The V gene's germline CDR1 is SEHNR and CDR2 FQNEAQ (reference sequence). V dropped 4 bases and J dropped 6 bases, with 13 bases sitting between them. CDR3 sequence: CASSSVRDSQPQHF. The CDR3 nucleotides are TGTGCCAGCAGCTCCGTCAGGGATAGTCAGCCCCAGCATTTT.

In its sample, this clonotype was seen many times. The chain carries TRBV27 and TRBJ2-1, with 11 bases that match TRBD2. CDR1 is MNHEY and CDR2 is SMNVEV in the germline V gene (reference sequence). Trimming at V came to 10 bases and at J to 7 bases, leaving 6 bases not matched to a gene. The CDR3 length is 13 residues. CDR3 DNA: TGTGCCACCTTTACTAGCGGGAGTAATGAGCAGTTCTTC. This gives the protein CATFTSGSNEQFF.

This clonotype was found many times. This chain uses TRBV6-1 with TRBJ2-3; D is unresolved. The CDR3 sequence is 11 residues long. Per germline, CDR1 MNHNS and CDR2 SASEGT. V was cut by 5 bases and J by 6 bases, with 6 bases left in between. DNA for the CDR3: TGTGCCAGCAGTAATCCGGATACGCAGTATTTT. Its protein product is CASSNPDTQYF.

This clonotype was picked up many times. The chain links TRBV28 to TRBJ2-5; 8 nucleotides agree with TRBD1. Germline CDR1 and CDR2: MDHEN and SYDVKM. V trimming: 4 bases; J trimming: 0 bases; junction bases outside the gene matches: 4. The CDR3 is 15 amino acids. The CDR3 nucleotides read TGTGCCAGCAGTTGGACAGGGTCGAACCAAGAGACCCAGTACTTC. It codes for CASSWTGSNQETQYF.

This clonotype was counted a few times. The CDR3 DNA follows: TGCAGCGCCCCTACAGCTTACAATGAGCAGTTCTTC. Protein sequence: CSAPTAYNEQFF. The chain couples TRBV29-1 to TRBJ2-1, with D uncertain. Looked up from germline, CDR1 is SQVTM and CDR2 is ANQGSEA. There are 12 residues in the CDR3. Trimming pared 7 bases from V and 4 bases from J, leaving 11 bases between.

This clonotype has more than one count but fewer than ten. This rearrangement joins TRBV30 to TRBJ2-5; the match to TRBD1 covers 9 bases. CDR1 and CDR2 (germline): GTSNPN, SVGIG (reference sequence). CDR3 length equals 16 residues. V lost 4 bases and J lost 4; bases outside the gene matches: 13. DNA of the CDR3: TGTGCCTGGAAAGTACCGGGACAGGGTTTTGGAGAGACCCAGTACTTC. Translating it yields CAWKVPGQGFGETQYF.

This clonotype was seen repeatedly, ten times or more. The chain links TRBV30 to TRBJ2-1; 8 positions match TRBD1. The CDR3 covers 13 residues. Trimming cost V 3 bases and J 6 bases; bases outside gene matches: 4. The V gene's germline CDR1 is GTSNPN and CDR2 SVGIG (reference sequence). The CDR3 DNA reads TGTGCCTGGAGAATAACAGGGGGCAATGAGCAGTTCTTC. Translated, it gives CAWRITGGNEQFF.

This clonotype was found many times. The CDR3 is CASSFRGKNIQYF. The CDR3, as DNA: TGTGCCAGCAGTTTCCGGGGAAAAAACATTCAGTACTTC. The gene calls are TRBV27 and TRBJ2-4; D is perhaps TRBD2 (5 bases). There are 13 residues in the CDR3. Germline CDR1 reads MNHEY; CDR2 reads SMNVEV (reference sequence). Between the trimmed V and J ends, which lost 3 bases and 4 bases, there was a span of 7 bases.

A few counts support this clonotype. The CDR3 sequence is CASSPLAGDQKYNEQFF. The CDR3 DNA reads TGTGCCAGCAGTCCCCTAGCGGGGGACCAAAAATACAATGAGCAGTTCTTC. The rearrangement links TRBV25-1 to TRBJ2-1; TRBD2 aligns across 10 bases. The V and J ends lost 5 bases and 4 bases, in that order; junction bases with no gene match: 11. Germline values: CDR1 MGHDK, CDR2 SYGVNS. The CDR3 loop spans 17 amino acids.

This clonotype has a count of ten or more. The V gene is TRBV7-2, the J gene TRBJ2-2, with TRBD2 matching over 11 bases. Germline V CDR1 and CDR2: SGHTA, FQGNSA. J gave up 5 bases and V 5 bases, and 7 bases lay outside the gene matches. The CDR3 loop spans 16 amino acids. The CDR3 region has the DNA TGTGCCAGCAGCCCGACTAGCGGGGCGGATACCGGGGAGCTGTTTTTT. Encoded protein: CASSPTSGADTGELFF.

This clonotype was seen ten or more times. The V call is TRBV2, the J call TRBJ2-3, with 9 bases aligning to TRBD2. The germline gives CDR1 SNHLY, CDR2 FYNNEI. The V gene end was trimmed by 4 bases and the J gene end by 2 bases; junction bases not matched to a gene: 16. The CDR3 covers 19 residues. The CDR3 DNA reads as TGTGCCAGCAGTGTCTTCATCGGCGGGAGGGCCCTTACCACAGATACGCAGTATTTT. Translating gives CASSVFIGGRALTTDTQYF. The full variable domain, in which reference TRBV2 and TRBJ2-3 provide the parts outside the CDR3, is EPEVTQTPSHQVTQMGQEVILRCVPISNHLYFYWYRQILGQKVEFLVSFYNNEISEKSEIFDDQFSVERPDGSNFTLKIRSTKLEDSAMYFCASSVFIGGRALTTDTQYFGPGTRLTVL.

This CDR3 reads CASSLIIHEQFF. The CDR3 DNA reads TGTGCCAGCAGTTTAATTATTCATGAGCAGTTCTTC. This chain uses TRBV12-3 or TRBV12-4 with TRBJ2-1; D ambiguous. Deletions cut 2 bases from V and 8 bases from J, with 7 bases between. This CDR3 is 12 amino acids long.

This clonotype was counted only a few times. A clone one base away is much larger, so this may be a read error. The chain recombines TRBV7-2 with TRBJ2-7, with 10 positions matching TRBD2. The CDR3 totals 15 residues. Germline assignment: CDR1 SGHTA and CDR2 FQGNSA. The CDR3 sequence: CAGSSLAGVTYEQYF. In DNA, the CDR3 is TGTGCCGGCAGCTCTCTAGCGGGAGTTACCTACGAGCAGTACTTC.

The sample holds many counts of this clonotype. This chain links TRBV27 with TRBJ2-5; D may correspond to TRBD1 or TRBD2 (5 bases each). The CDR3 consists of 13 residues. Germline CDR1 reads MNHEY; CDR2 reads SMNVEV (reference sequence). V was pared by 6 bases and J by 5 bases, with 13 bases between. The CDR3 region is CASSPQEAETQYF. The CDR3 nucleotides read TGTGCCAGCAGCCCACAGGAGGCGGAGACCCAGTACTTC.

This clonotype was recorded at least ten times. The chain carries TRBV6-1 and TRBJ2-5; tentative D call: TRBD2 (5 bases). Trimming stripped 5 bases from V and 5 bases from J, with 12 bases between. Per the germline V gene, CDR1 is MNHNS and CDR2 is SASEGT. CDR3 length: 13 residues. The chain's CDR3 is CASSSTGRETQYF. The CDR3 DNA reads TGTGCCAGCAGTTCGACGGGAAGGGAGACCCAGTACTTC.

This chain uses TRBV27 with TRBJ1-4; 9 bases line up with TRBD1. Germline values: CDR1 MNHEY, CDR2 SMNVEV (reference sequence). The CDR3 is made up of 17 amino acids. The V gene end was trimmed by 3 bases and the J gene end by 4 bases; junction bases not matched to a gene: 9. The chain's CDR3 is CASSLYRGQFGNEKLFF. The CDR3 DNA reads as TGTGCCAGCAGTTTGTACAGGGGGCAATTTGGTAATGAAAAACTGTTTTTT.

This clonotype was recorded many times. This chain links TRBV27 with TRBJ2-7; no definite D call. Trimming cost V 3 bases and J 4 bases, with 10 bases left between them. Germline values: CDR1 MNHEY, CDR2 SMNVEV (reference sequence). CDR3 size: 13 residues. CDR3 region: CASSFVVGYEQYF. CDR3 bases: TGTGCCAGCAGTTTCGTGGTTGGGTACGAGCAGTACTTC.